This T cell receptor (beta chain) comes out of a study of blood T cell repertoires in COVID-19. Study-level information: Acute and convalescent COVID-19 specimens originated in the United States, Italy and Spain. T cells, B-cell-depleted T cells, or PBMCs supplied cDNA or gDNA.

Deletions cut 6 bases from V and 6 bases from J, with 18 bases between. The CDR3 covers 15 residues. CDR1 is LNHDA, CDR2 SQIVND, per germline (reference sequence). Per the study methods: Reference gene primers were amplified, and this amplification served to estimate nucleated cell counts. Produced via immunoSEQ multiplex PCR; TCRdb's table is partial and in-frame only. The DNA gave D and trimming, while V, J and clone size come from that table. This sample yields roughly 140,000 clones, of which approximately 80% are seen a single time; approximately 8.2% belongs to the top ten. Material: peripheral blood. The source of this sequence is a human donor in a cohort sampled during active COVID-19. The chain combines TRBV19 with TRBJ2-1, with D perhaps TRBD2 (7 bases). CDR3 DNA sequence: TGTGCCAGTAGATCGGGCGGGGGCTGGGGCAATGAGCAGTTCTTC. This gives the protein CASRSGGGWGNEQFF.